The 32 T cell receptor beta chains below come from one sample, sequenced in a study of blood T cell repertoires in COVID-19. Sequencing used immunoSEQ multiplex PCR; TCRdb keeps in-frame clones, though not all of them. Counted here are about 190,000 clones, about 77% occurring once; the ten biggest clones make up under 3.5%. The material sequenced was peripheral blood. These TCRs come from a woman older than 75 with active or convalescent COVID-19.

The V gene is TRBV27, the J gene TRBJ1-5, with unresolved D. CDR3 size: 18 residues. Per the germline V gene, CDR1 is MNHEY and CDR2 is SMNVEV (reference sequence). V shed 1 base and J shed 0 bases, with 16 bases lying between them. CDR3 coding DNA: TGTGCCAGCAGTTTATACCCCCGTGGTGTCTATAGCAATCAGCCCCAGCATTTT. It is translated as CASSLYPRGVYSNQPQHF.

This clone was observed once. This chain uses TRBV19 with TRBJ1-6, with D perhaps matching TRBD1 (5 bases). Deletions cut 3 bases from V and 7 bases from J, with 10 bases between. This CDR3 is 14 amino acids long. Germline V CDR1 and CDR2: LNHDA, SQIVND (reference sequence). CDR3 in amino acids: CASSIVRGNSPLHF. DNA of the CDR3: TGTGCCAGTAGTATCGTGCGGGGCAATTCACCCCTCCACTTT.

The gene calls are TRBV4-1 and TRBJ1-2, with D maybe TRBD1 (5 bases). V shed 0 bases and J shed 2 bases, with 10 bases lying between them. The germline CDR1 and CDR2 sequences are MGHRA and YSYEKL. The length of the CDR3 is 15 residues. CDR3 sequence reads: CASSQEVRANYGYTF. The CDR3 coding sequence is TGCGCCAGCAGCCAAGAGGTCAGGGCGAACTATGGCTACACCTTC.

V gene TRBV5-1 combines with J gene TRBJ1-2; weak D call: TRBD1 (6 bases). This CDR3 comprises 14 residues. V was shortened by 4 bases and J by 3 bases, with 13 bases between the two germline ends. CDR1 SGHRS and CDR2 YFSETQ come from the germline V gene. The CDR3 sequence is CASSVGHVDYGYTF. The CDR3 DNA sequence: TGCGCCAGCAGCGTGGGACACGTGGACTATGGCTACACCTTC. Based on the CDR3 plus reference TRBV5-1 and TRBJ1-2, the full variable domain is KAGVTQTPRYLIKTRGQQVTLSCSPISGHRSVSWYQQTPGQGLQFLFEYFSETQRNKGNFPGRFSGRQFSNSRSEMNVSTLELGDSALYLCASSVGHVDYGYTFGSGTRLTVV.

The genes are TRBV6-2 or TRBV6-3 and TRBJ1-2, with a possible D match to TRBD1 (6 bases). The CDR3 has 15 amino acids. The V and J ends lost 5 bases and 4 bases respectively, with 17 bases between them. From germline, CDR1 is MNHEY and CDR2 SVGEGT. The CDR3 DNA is TGTGCCAGCAGTCCCGGCGTTTTACAGGGCTATGGCTACACCTTC. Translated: CASSPGVLQGYGYTF.

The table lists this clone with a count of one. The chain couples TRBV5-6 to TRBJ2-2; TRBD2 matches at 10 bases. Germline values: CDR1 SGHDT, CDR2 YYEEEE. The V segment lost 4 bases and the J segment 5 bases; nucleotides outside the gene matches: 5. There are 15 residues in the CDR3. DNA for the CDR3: TGTGCCAGCAGCCCCTCTAGCGGGGGTACCGGGGAGCTGTTTTTT. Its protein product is CASSPSSGGTGELFF.

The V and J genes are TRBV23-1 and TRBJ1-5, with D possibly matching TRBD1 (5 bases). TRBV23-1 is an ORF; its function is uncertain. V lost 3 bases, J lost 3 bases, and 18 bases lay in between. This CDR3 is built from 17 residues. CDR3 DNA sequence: TGCGCCAGCAGTCATCTTTCCGGGGGGGTGGACAATCAGCCCCAGCATTTT. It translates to CASSHLSGGVDNQPQHF.

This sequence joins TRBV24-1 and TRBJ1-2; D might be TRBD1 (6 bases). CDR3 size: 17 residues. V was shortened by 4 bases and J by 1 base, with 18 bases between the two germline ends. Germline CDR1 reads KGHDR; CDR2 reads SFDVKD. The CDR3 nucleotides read TGTGCCACCAGTGAGCCGGGACACCCAGCGCTTAACTATGGCTACACCTTC. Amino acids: CATSEPGHPALNYGYTF.

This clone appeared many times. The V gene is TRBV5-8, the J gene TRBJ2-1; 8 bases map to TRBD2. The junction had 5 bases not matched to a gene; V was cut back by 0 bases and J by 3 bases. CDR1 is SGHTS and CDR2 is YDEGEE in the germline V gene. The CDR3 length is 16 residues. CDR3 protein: CASSLGTSIFYNEQFF. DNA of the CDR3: TGTGCCAGCAGCTTGGGGACTAGCATCTTCTACAATGAGCAGTTCTTC.

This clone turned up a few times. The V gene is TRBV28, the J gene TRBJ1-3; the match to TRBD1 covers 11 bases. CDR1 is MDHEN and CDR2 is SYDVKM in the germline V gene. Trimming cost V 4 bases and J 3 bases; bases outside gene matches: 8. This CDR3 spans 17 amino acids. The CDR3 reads CASSSGQGVGGGNTIYF. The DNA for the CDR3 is TGTGCCAGCAGTTCGGGACAGGGGGTCGGAGGTGGAAACACCATATATTTT.

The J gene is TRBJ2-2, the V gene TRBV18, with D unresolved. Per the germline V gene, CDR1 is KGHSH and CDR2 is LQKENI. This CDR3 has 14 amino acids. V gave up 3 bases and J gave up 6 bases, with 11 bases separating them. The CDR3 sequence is CASSPLAPSGELFF. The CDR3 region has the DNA TGTGCCAGCTCACCCCTCGCGCCCTCCGGGGAGCTGTTTTTT.

In DNA, the CDR3 is TGTGCCAGCAGTGATCGTGAGACAGACGTCACAGATACGCAGTATTTT. Translation: CASSDRETDVTDTQYF. The V call is TRBV25-1, the J call TRBJ2-3; maybe TRBD1 (5 bases). Germline V gives CDR1 MGHDK, CDR2 SYGVNS. V was cut by 3 bases and J by 2 bases, with 15 bases left in between. This CDR3 region has 16 residues.

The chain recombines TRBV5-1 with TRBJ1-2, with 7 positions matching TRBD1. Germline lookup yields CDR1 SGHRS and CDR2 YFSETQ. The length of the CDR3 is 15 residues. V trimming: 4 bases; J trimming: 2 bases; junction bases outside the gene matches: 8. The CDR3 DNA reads TGCGCCAGCAGCCCGTCGGCGGACAGGAACTATGGCTACACCTTC. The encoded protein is CASSPSADRNYGYTF.

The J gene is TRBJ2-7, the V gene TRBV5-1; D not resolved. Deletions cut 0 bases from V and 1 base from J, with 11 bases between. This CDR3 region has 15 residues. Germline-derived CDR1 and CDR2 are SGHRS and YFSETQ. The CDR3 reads CASSLGGGRSYEQYF. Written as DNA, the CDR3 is TGCGCCAGCAGCTTGGGCGGCGGAAGATCCTACGAGCAGTACTTC.

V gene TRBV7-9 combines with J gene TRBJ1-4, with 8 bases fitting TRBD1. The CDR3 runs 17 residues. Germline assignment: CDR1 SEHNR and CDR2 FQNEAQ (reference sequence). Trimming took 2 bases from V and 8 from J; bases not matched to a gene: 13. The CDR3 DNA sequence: TGTGCCAGCAGCTTATATCGTGGGACAGGACAAGGGGAAAAACTGTTTTTT. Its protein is CASSLYRGTGQGEKLFF.

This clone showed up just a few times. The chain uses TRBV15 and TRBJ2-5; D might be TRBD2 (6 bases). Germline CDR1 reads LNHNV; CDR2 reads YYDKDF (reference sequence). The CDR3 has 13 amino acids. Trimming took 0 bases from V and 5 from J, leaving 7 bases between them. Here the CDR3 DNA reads TGTGCCACCAGCAGAGATCGGGGGGAGACCCAGTACTTC. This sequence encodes CATSRDRGETQYF.

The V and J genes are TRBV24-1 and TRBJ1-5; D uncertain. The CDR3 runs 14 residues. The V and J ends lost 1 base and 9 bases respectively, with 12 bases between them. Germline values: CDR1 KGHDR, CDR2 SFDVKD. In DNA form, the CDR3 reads TGTGCCACCAGTGATTTCTCTACCCTATGGCCCCAGCATTTT. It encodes CATSDFSTLWPQHF.

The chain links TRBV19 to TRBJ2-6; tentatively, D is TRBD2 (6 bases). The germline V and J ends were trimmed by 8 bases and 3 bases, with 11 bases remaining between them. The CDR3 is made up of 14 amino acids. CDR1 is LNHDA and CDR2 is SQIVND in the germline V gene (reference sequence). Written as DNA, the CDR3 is TGTGCCAGTTGCCTGGGGGGTGGGGCCAACGTCCTGACTTTC. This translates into CASCLGGGANVLTF.

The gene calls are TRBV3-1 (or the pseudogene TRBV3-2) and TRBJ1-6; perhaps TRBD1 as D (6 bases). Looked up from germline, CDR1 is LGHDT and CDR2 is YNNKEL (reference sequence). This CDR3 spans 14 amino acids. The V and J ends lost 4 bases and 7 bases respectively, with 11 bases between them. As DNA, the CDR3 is TGTGCCAGCAGCCCGAGGACAGCGAATTCACCCCTCCACTTT. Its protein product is CASSPRTANSPLHF.

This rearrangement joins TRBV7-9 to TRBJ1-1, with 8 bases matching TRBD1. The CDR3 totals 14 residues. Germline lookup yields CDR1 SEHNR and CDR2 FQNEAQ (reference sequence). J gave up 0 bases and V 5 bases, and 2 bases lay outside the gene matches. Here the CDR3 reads CASSVGQVNTEAFF. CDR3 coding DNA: TGTGCCAGCAGCGTGGGACAGGTGAACACTGAAGCTTTCTTT. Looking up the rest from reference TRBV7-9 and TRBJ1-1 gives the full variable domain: DTGVSQNPRHKITKRGQNVTFRCDPISEHNRLYWYRQTLGQGPEFLTYFQNEAQLEKSRLLSDRFSAERPKGSFSTLEIQRTEQGDSAMYLCASSVGQVNTEAFFGQGTRLTVV.

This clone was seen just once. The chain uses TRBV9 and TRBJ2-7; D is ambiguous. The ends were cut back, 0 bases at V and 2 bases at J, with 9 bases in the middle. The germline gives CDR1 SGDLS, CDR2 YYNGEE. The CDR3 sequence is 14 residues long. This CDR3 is CASSVEDSPYEQYF. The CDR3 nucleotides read TGTGCCAGCAGCGTAGAGGATAGCCCCTACGAGCAGTACTTC.

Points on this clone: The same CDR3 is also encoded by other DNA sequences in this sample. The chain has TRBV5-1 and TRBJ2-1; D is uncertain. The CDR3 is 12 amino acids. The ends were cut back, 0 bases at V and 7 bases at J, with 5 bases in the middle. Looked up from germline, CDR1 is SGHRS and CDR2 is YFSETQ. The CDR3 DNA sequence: TGCGCCAGCAGCTTGGCCGGGAATGAGCAGTTCTTC. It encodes CASSLAGNEQFF.

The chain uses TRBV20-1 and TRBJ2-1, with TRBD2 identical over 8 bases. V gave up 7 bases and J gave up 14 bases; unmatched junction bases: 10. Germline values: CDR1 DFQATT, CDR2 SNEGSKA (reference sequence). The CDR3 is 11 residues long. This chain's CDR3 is CSGSGGGAEFF. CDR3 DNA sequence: TGCAGTGGGAGCGGGGGAGGGGCTGAGTTCTTC.

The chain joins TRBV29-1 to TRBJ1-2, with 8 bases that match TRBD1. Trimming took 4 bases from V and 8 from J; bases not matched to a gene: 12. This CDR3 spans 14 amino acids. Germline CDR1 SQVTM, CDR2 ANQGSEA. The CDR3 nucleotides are TGCAGCGTTGGACCGACAGGGGAGAAGAGCGGCTACACCTTC. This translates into CSVGPTGEKSGYTF. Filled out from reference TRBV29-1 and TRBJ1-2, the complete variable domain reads SAVISQKPSRDICQRGTSLTIQCQVDSQVTMMFWYRQQPGQSLTLIATANQGSEATYESGFVIDKFPISRPNLTFSTLTVSNMSPEDSSIYLCSVGPTGEKSGYTFGSGTRLTVV.

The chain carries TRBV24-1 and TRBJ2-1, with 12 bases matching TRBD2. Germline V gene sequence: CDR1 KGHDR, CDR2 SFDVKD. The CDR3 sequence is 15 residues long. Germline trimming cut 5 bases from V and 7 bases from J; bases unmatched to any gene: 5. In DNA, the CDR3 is TGTGCCACCAGTGGGACTAGCGGGGCCGGGAATGAGCAGTTCTTC. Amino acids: CATSGTSGAGNEQFF.

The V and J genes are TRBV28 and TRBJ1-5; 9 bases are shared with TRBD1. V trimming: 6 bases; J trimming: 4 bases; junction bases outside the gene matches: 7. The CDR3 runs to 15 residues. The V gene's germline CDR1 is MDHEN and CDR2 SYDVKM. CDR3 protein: CASSWTGTGNQPQHF. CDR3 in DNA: TGTGCCAGCAGCTGGACCGGGACAGGGAATCAGCCCCAGCATTTT.

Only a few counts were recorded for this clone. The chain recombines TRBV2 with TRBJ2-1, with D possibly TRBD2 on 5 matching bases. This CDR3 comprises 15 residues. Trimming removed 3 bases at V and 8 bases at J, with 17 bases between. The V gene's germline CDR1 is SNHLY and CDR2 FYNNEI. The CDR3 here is CASSDGGVRGHEQFF. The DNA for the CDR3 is TGTGCCAGCAGTGACGGTGGGGTCCGGGGTCATGAGCAGTTCTTC. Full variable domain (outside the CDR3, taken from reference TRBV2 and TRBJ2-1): EPEVTQTPSHQVTQMGQEVILRCVPISNHLYFYWYRQILGQKVEFLVSFYNNEISEKSEIFDDQFSVERPDGSNFTLKIRSTKLEDSAMYFCASSDGGVRGHEQFFGPGTRLTVL.

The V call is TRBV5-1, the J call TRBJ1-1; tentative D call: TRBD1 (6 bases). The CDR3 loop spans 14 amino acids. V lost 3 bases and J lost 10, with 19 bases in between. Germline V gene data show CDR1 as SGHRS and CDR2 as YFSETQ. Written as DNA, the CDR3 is TGCGCCAGCAGCTATACGACAGGAGGTCCGACAGCTTTCTTT. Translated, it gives CASSYTTGGPTAFF.

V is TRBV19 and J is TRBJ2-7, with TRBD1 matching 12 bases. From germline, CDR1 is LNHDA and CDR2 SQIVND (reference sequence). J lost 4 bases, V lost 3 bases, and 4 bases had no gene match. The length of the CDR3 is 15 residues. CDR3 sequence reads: CASSIKGQGAYEQYF. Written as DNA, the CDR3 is TGTGCCAGTAGTATTAAGGGACAGGGGGCTTACGAGCAGTACTTC.

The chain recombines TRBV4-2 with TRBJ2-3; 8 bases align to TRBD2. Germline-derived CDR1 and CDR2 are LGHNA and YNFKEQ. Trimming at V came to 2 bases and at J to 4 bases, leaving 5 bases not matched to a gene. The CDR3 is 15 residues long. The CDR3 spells CASSQSGGQADTQYF. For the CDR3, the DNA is TGTGCCAGCAGCCAATCGGGGGGGCAGGCAGATACGCAGTATTTT.

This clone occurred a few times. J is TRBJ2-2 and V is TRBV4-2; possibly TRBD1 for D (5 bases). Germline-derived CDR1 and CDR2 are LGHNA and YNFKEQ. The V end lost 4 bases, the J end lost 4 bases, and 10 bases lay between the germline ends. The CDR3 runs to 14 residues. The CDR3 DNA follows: TGTGCCAGCAGCCTGACAGCTACCACCGGGGAGCTGTTTTTT. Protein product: CASSLTATTGELFF.

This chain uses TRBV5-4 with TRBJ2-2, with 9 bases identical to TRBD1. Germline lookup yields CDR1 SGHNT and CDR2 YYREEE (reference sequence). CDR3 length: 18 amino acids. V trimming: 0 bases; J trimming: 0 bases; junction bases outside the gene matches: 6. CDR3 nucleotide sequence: TGTGCCAGCAGCTTGGTACAGGGGGCTGTAACGAACACCGGGGAGCTGTTTTTT. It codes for CASSLVQGAVTNTGELFF.